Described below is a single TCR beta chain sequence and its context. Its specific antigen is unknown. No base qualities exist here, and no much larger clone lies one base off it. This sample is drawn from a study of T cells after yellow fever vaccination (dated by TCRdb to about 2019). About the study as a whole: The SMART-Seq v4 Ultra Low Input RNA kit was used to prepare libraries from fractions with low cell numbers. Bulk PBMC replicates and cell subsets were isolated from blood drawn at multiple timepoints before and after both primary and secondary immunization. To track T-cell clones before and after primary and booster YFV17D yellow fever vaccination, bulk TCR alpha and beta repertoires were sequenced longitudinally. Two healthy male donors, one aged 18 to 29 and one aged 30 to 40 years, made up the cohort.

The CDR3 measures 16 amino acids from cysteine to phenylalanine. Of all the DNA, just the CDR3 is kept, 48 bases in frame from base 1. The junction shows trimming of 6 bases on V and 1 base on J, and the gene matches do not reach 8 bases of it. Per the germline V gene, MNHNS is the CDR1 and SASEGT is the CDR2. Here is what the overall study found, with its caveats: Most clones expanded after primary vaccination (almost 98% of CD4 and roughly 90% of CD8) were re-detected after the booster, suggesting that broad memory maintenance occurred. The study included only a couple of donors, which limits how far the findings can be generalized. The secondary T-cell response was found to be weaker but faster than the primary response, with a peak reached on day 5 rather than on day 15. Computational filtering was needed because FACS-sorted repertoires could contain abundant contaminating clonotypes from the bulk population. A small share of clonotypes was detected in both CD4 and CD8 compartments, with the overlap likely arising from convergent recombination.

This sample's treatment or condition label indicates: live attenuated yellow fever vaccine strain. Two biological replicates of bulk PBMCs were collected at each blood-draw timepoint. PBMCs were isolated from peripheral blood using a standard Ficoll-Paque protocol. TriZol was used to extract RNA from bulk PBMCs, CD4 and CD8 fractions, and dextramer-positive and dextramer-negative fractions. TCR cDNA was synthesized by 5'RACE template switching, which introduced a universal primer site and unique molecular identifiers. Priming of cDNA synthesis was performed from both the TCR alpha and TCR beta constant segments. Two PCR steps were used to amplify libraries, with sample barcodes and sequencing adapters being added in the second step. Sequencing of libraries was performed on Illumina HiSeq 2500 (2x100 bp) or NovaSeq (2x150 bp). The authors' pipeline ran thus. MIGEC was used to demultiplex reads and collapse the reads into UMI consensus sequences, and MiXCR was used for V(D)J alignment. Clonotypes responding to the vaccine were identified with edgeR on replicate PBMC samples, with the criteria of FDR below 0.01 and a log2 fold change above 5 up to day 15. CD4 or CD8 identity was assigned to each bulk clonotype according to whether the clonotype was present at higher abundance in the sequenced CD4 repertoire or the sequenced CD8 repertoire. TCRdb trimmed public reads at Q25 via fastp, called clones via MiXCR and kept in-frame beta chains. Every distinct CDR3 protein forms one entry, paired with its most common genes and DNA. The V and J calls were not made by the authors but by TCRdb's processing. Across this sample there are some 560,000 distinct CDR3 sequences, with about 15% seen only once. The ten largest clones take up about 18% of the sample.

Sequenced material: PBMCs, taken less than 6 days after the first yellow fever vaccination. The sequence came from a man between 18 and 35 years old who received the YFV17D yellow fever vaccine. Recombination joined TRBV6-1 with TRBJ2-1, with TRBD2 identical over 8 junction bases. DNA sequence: TGTGCCAGCAGCATTCTTAGCGGGGTGTCCTACAATGAGCAGTTCTTC. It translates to CASSILSGVSYNEQFF.